A single T cell receptor (beta chain) is shown here with its context. The entry originates in a study of cytomegalovirus exposure and HLA in healthy donors. V lost 7 bases and J lost 8; bases outside the gene matches: 11. Germline V lookup: CDR1 MNHNS, CDR2 SASEGT. This CDR3 contains 14 residues. PCR amplification relied on 60 Vbeta primers (plus 13 Jbeta primers). The assay was immunoSEQ multiplex PCR, and TCRdb's table has in-frame clones only and misses some. The top ten clones hold more than 1.5% of a sample with 170,000 or so clones, 83% of them seen once. This receptor was taken from a middle-aged man in good health and CMV-seronegative. Specimen: PBMCs. The gene calls are TRBV6-1 and TRBJ2-1; 7 bases match TRBD2. CDR3 bases: TGTGCCAGCAAGGTGGGGGGGTTTAACGATGAGCAGTTCTTC. This gives the protein CASKVGGFNDEQFF.